A single sample gave rise to the 28 T cell receptor beta chains below, sequenced in a study of cytomegalovirus exposure and HLA in healthy donors. Using immunoSEQ multiplex PCR, the repertoire was profiled, and TCRdb retains in-frame clones only, with some absent. The sample holds a few hundred thousand clones, about 90% seen once. Sequenced sample: PBMCs. All receptors derive from a woman aged 18-29 years in good health and CMV-seronegative.

The chain's CDR3 is CSEDLAPRTDTQYF. DNA of the CDR3: TGCAGCGAGGATCTAGCGCCCAGAACAGATACGCAGTATTTT. The chain is built from TRBV29-1 and TRBJ2-3; possibly TRBD2 for D (6 bases). CDR3 length: 14 residues. Looked up from germline, CDR1 is SQVTM and CDR2 is ANQGSEA. Between the trimmed V and J ends, which lost 7 bases and 3 bases, there was a span of 17 bases.

This chain connects TRBV25-1 to TRBJ2-1, with 9 bases fitting TRBD2. Per the germline V gene, CDR1 is MGHDK and CDR2 is SYGVNS. V lost 6 bases and J lost 8; bases outside the gene matches: 11. This CDR3 has 15 residues. The CDR3 coding sequence is TGTGCCAGCAGGGATAGCGGGAGTCGGAGGTATGAGCAGTTCTTC. It encodes CASRDSGSRRYEQFF.

The chain combines TRBV5-4 with TRBJ2-1, with TRBD2 as a possible D gene (5 bases). The CDR3 consists of 14 residues. The V and J ends lost 4 bases and 4 bases respectively, with 12 bases between them. Germline CDR1 reads SGHNT; CDR2 reads YYREEE (reference sequence). CDR3 region: CASSRAGVYNEQFF. As DNA, the CDR3 is TGTGCCAGCAGCCGGGCCGGGGTATACAATGAGCAGTTCTTC.

The rearrangement links TRBV5-8 to TRBJ2-7, with 11 bases that match TRBD2. The CDR3 runs to 16 residues. The V gene end was trimmed by 2 bases and the J gene end by 1 base; junction bases not matched to a gene: 5. Per germline, CDR1 SGHTS and CDR2 YDEGEE. CDR3 DNA: TGTGCCAGCAGCTTACATACTAGCGGGAGTTCCTACGAGCAGTACTTC. Amino acid sequence: CASSLHTSGSSYEQYF.

This chain links TRBV29-1 with TRBJ1-1, with D unresolved. Germline CDR1 is SQVTM and CDR2 is ANQGSEA. V was trimmed by 7 bases and J by 6 bases, leaving 12 bases between them. This CDR3 has 11 amino acids. DNA of the CDR3: TGCAGCGGCCGGGAAAACTCTGAAGCTTTCTTT. Amino acid sequence: CSGRENSEAFF.

The chain carries TRBV11-2 and TRBJ2-7, with 10 bases matching TRBD1. The CDR3 is 14 residues long. Unmatched junction bases numbered 6, after V lost 5 bases and J lost 5 bases. Germline V gene sequence: CDR1 SGHAT, CDR2 FQNNGV. CDR3 DNA: TGTGCCAGCAGCATGACAGGGGGCCGGCACGAGCAGTACTTC. Residues: CASSMTGGRHEQYF.

J is TRBJ2-5 and V is TRBV29-1; perhaps TRBD2 as D (5 bases). This CDR3 region has 13 residues. Between the trimmed V and J ends, which lost 1 base and 3 bases, there was a span of 9 bases. Germline CDR1 and CDR2: SQVTM and ANQGSEA. The CDR3 here is CSVEAEAEETQYF. The CDR3 region has the DNA TGCAGCGTTGAAGCAGAAGCGGAAGAGACCCAGTACTTC.

The chain has TRBV5-6 and TRBJ2-2, with D tentatively TRBD2 (5 bases). This CDR3 is built from 15 residues. V lost 0 bases, J lost 6 bases, and 12 bases lay in between. Per germline, CDR1 SGHDT and CDR2 YYEEEE. CDR3 sequence (DNA): TGTGCCAGCAGCTTGGGTCCTAGCTGGGCCGGGGAGCTGTTTTTT. This sequence encodes CASSLGPSWAGELFF.

This chain uses TRBV27 with TRBJ2-1; D unresolved. This CDR3 comprises 15 residues. Trimming took 6 bases from V and 4 from J, leaving 16 bases between them. Germline CDR1 reads MNHEY; CDR2 reads SMNVEV (reference sequence). The CDR3 protein is CASRPQLGPYNEQFF. The CDR3 DNA is TGTGCCAGCAGACCCCAGTTGGGCCCGTACAATGAGCAGTTCTTC.

In its sample, this clone was seen once. The chain is built from TRBV9 and TRBJ2-7; TRBD1 matches at 9 bases. Looked up from germline, CDR1 is SGDLS and CDR2 is YYNGEE. The CDR3 extends over 17 amino acids. V lost 2 bases to trimming and J lost 7 bases; unmatched junction nucleotides: 16. CDR3 DNA: TGTGCCAGCAGCGTGTCAACAGGGGGCGAATCGCTTGGGGAGCAGTACTTC. Its protein product is CASSVSTGGESLGEQYF.

The genes are TRBV9 and TRBJ1-3; D call uncertain. Germline V gene lookup returns CDR1 SGDLS and CDR2 YYNGEE. The CDR3 has 17 residues. V dropped 0 bases and J dropped 0 bases, with 13 bases sitting between them. CDR3 sequence (DNA): TGTGCCAGCAGCGTAGAGGTCCAGGCACACTCTGGAAACACCATATATTTT. Translating it yields CASSVEVQAHSGNTIYF. The whole variable domain, remainder taken from reference TRBV9 and TRBJ1-3, is DSGVTQTPKHLITATGQRVTLRCSPRSGDLSVYWYQQSLDQGLQFLIQYYNGEERAKGNILERFSAQQFPDLHSELNLSSLELGDSALYFCASSVEVQAHSGNTIYFGEGSWLTVV.

Of note for this clone: The sample holds other DNA sequences that translate to the same CDR3. V and J are TRBV30 and TRBJ2-1; 7 bases are a match to TRBD2. Trimming cost V 7 bases and J 2 bases; bases outside gene matches: 5. CDR1 and CDR2 (germline): GTSNPN, SVGIG (reference sequence). The CDR3 has 13 residues. The CDR3 sequence is CASSGTTYNEQFF. The DNA for the CDR3 is TGTGCCTCCTCCGGGACTACCTACAATGAGCAGTTCTTC. Looking up the rest from reference TRBV30 and TRBJ2-1 gives the full variable domain: SQTIHQWPATLVQPVGSPLSLECTVEGTSNPNLYWYRQAAGRGLQLLFYSVGIGQISSEVPQNLSASRPQDRQFILSSKKLLLSDSGFYLCASSGTTYNEQFFGPGTRLTVL.

The chain has TRBV11-2 and TRBJ2-7; no clear D gene. This CDR3 has 16 amino acids. Germline V CDR1 and CDR2: SGHAT, FQNNGV. With 5 bases removed from V and 6 bases from J, the gap between germline ends came to 23 bases. The CDR3 protein is CASSLGLGGTVVEQYF. CDR3 DNA: TGTGCCAGCAGCCTGGGCTTGGGTGGTACGGTGGTCGAGCAGTACTTC. The full variable domain, with the rest looked up from reference TRBV11-2 and TRBJ2-7, is EAGVAQSPRYKIIEKRQSVAFWCNPISGHATLYWYQQILGQGPKLLIQFQNNGVVDDSQLPKDRFSAERLKGVDSTLKIQPAKLEDSAVYLCASSLGLGGTVVEQYFGPGTRLTVT.

The chain has TRBV25-1 and TRBJ2-7, with D perhaps TRBD1 (5 bases). Germline CDR1 MGHDK, CDR2 SYGVNS. The V end lost 2 bases, the J end lost 3 bases, and 11 bases lay between the germline ends. This CDR3 has 14 residues. CDR3 nucleotide sequence: TGTGCCAGCAGTGAAGAACAGGACCGCTACGAGCAGTACTTC. This codes for CASSEEQDRYEQYF.

The CDR3 region has the DNA TGTGCCAGCAGTCGACAGGGTATGGGCAATCAGCCCCAGCATTTT. It encodes CASSRQGMGNQPQHF. V gene TRBV28 combines with J gene TRBJ1-5, with TRBD1 identical over 7 bases. V lost 5 bases to trimming and J lost 2 bases; unmatched junction nucleotides: 6. Germline CDR1 is MDHEN and CDR2 is SYDVKM. This CDR3 comprises 15 residues.

The chain links TRBV5-1 to TRBJ1-2; D unclear. CDR1 is SGHRS, CDR2 YFSETQ, per germline. The CDR3 spans 16 residues. Trimming removed 0 bases at V and 0 bases at J, with 12 bases between. CDR3 sequence: CASSLVLGRANYGYTF. The CDR3 DNA follows: TGCGCCAGCAGCTTGGTTTTGGGCAGAGCTAACTATGGCTACACCTTC.

V usage is TRBV27 and J usage is TRBJ1-1; D is unclear. In germline, CDR1 is MNHEY, CDR2 SMNVEV (reference sequence). The germline V and J ends were trimmed by 5 bases and 0 bases, with 13 bases remaining between them. The CDR3 spans 15 residues. The CDR3 loop is CASSATQFMNTEAFF. For the CDR3, the DNA is TGTGCCAGCAGTGCAACACAGTTCATGAACACTGAAGCTTTCTTT.

This clone was observed a few times. Other DNA sequences in the sample encode the same CDR3. The rearrangement links TRBV4-2 to TRBJ1-5, with D possibly TRBD1 on 6 matching bases. In germline, CDR1 is LGHNA, CDR2 YNFKEQ. V shed 0 bases and J shed 4 bases, with 10 bases lying between them. CDR3 length equals 15 residues. CDR3 protein: CASSQDARGNQPQHF. CDR3 bases: TGTGCCAGCAGCCAAGATGCCAGGGGTAATCAGCCCCAGCATTTT.

The chain employs TRBV11-2 and TRBJ1-2; a weak D match, TRBD1 (6 bases). The V and J ends lost 1 base and 5 bases respectively, with 11 bases between them. The CDR3 has 14 residues. CDR1 and CDR2 (germline): SGHAT, FQNNGV. The CDR3 nucleotides are TGTGCCAGCAGCTTAGGAGCAGGGGATTATGGCTACACCTTC. Its protein is CASSLGAGDYGYTF.

The chain joins TRBV6-1 to TRBJ1-5; 9 bases align to TRBD1. Germline-derived CDR1 and CDR2 are MNHNS and SASEGT. The CDR3 runs to 14 residues. The V segment lost 4 bases and the J segment 6 bases; nucleotides outside the gene matches: 4. The CDR3 nucleotides are TGTGCCAGCAGTGCGGACAGGGGACGTCAGCCCCAGCATTTT. Its protein is CASSADRGRQPQHF.

The rearrangement uses TRBV30 and TRBJ1-2; the D gene is possibly TRBD1 (6 bases). Trimming stripped 0 bases from V and 2 bases from J, with 16 bases between. The CDR3 length is 16 residues. Germline lookup yields CDR1 GTSNPN and CDR2 SVGIG (reference sequence). The CDR3 sequence is CAWSVLQGRSNYGYTF. The CDR3 DNA reads TGTGCCTGGAGTGTACTGCAGGGGCGCTCGAACTATGGCTACACCTTC.

The chain recombines TRBV7-3 with TRBJ1-2, with 10 bases matching TRBD1. The trim removed 5 bases at V and 8 bases at J, leaving 11 bases unmatched. Looked up from germline, CDR1 is SGHTA and CDR2 is FQGTGA. This CDR3 comprises 15 residues. The CDR3 DNA is TGTGCCAGCAGCCCTCAAGGACAGGGGGTGATCGGCTACACCTTC. The encoded protein is CASSPQGQGVIGYTF.

This sequence joins TRBV9 and TRBJ2-7, with a tentative D call TRBD1 (6 bases). The CDR3 sequence is 11 residues long. CDR1 SGDLS and CDR2 YYNGEE come from the germline V gene. V lost 3 bases and J lost 6, with 7 bases in between. The CDR3 region has the DNA TGTGCCAGCAGCGGAGGGGGCGAGCAGTACTTC. It is translated as CASSGGGEQYF. Together with reference TRBV9 and TRBJ2-7, the CDR3 gives the full variable domain: DSGVTQTPKHLITATGQRVTLRCSPRSGDLSVYWYQQSLDQGLQFLIQYYNGEERAKGNILERFSAQQFPDLHSELNLSSLELGDSALYFCASSGGGEQYFGPGTRLTVT.

This chain uses TRBV7-8 with TRBJ1-2, with TRBD1 identical over 8 bases. The CDR3 has 15 amino acids. Germline CDR1 and CDR2: SGHVS and FQNEAQ. The junction had 7 bases not matched to a gene; V was cut back by 2 bases and J by 5 bases. The chain's CDR3 is CASSLQGAIVYGYTF. DNA of the CDR3: TGTGCCAGCAGCTTACAGGGGGCGATAGTGTATGGCTACACCTTC.

This clone was recorded once. This chain joins TRBV30 and TRBJ2-1, with TRBD2 matching 7 bases. Germline CDR1 is GTSNPN and CDR2 is SVGIG (reference sequence). The ends lost 2 bases at V and 9 bases at J; junction bases unmatched: 7. CDR3 length equals 13 residues. CDR3 amino acids: CAWSIPGGGEQFF. The CDR3 DNA sequence: TGTGCCTGGAGTATTCCGGGGGGAGGTGAGCAGTTCTTC.

This clone was found once. The chain recombines TRBV25-1 with TRBJ2-3, with 13 bases aligning to TRBD2. Germline CDR1 MGHDK, CDR2 SYGVNS. The CDR3 runs 17 residues. The V gene end was trimmed by 4 bases and the J gene end by 4 bases; junction bases not matched to a gene: 8. This chain's CDR3 is CASSAWTSGSLADTQYF. The DNA of the CDR3 is TGTGCCAGCAGTGCGTGGACTAGCGGGAGTCTAGCAGATACGCAGTATTTT.

The CDR3 DNA reads as TGTGCCAGCAGCTTTGGTGCAGTATCCTACAATGAGCAGTTCTTC. Translated: CASSFGAVSYNEQFF. The rearrangement uses TRBV7-6 and TRBJ2-1; D unclear. Deletions cut 3 bases from V and 1 base from J, with 10 bases between. The germline CDR1 and CDR2 sequences are SGHVS and FNYEAQ. This CDR3 spans 15 amino acids. Based on the CDR3 plus reference TRBV7-6 and TRBJ2-1, the full variable domain is GAGVSQSPRYKVTKRGQDVALRCDPISGHVSLYWYRQALGQGPEFLTYFNYEAQQDKSGLPNDRFSAERPEGSISTLTIQRTEQRDSAMYRCASSFGAVSYNEQFFGPGTRLTVL.

The V call is TRBV6-1, the J call TRBJ2-7, with 8 bases that match TRBD2. The CDR3 contains 15 residues. The germline V gene has CDR1 MNHNS and CDR2 SASEGT. The V segment lost 6 bases and the J segment 3 bases; nucleotides outside the gene matches: 10. CDR3 sequence (DNA): TGTGCCAGCAGCTTCCCCAGGACTAGCCGCTACGAGCAGTACTTC. Translation: CASSFPRTSRYEQYF.